Each of the 4 T cell receptor beta chains below was sequenced from the same sample in a study of cytomegalovirus exposure and HLA in healthy donors. Some clones are missing from TCRdb's copy, which holds only in-frame ones; the method was immunoSEQ multiplex PCR. The sample yields approximately 54,000 clones, roughly 90% seen once. Sequences were obtained from PBMCs. The receptors were gathered from a young woman in good health and CMV-seropositive.

This clone was seen just once. This chain uses TRBV7-8 with TRBJ1-5; D call uncertain. The CDR3 spans 14 residues. Germline lookup yields CDR1 SGHVS and CDR2 FQNEAQ. The germline V and J ends were trimmed by 5 bases and 2 bases, with 10 bases remaining between them. CDR3 DNA sequence: TGTGCCAGCAGCAAAAGCGGGGGCAATCAGCCCCAGCATTTT. Amino acids: CASSKSGGNQPQHF.

This clone was recorded only once. The DNA for the CDR3 is TGTGCCAGCAGTTACTCGGCTAGCCAAAGGATGTATTTT. The encoded protein is CASSYSASQRMYF. The rearrangement joins TRBV6-5 to TRBJ2-3, with a tentative D call TRBD2 (5 bases). The CDR3 length is 13 residues. Trimming pared 0 bases from V and 14 bases from J, leaving 15 bases between. Germline V gene sequence: CDR1 MNHEY, CDR2 SVGAGI.

The chain uses TRBV15 and TRBJ1-5; maybe TRBD1 (6 bases). This CDR3 region has 16 residues. Deletions cut 0 bases from V and 5 bases from J, with 14 bases between. Germline V lookup: CDR1 LNHNV, CDR2 YYDKDF (reference sequence). CDR3 protein: CATSRDLGGRDQPQHF. The CDR3 DNA reads TGTGCCACCAGCAGAGATCTAGGGGGTCGCGATCAGCCCCAGCATTTT.

This chain links TRBV11-2 with TRBJ1-1, with D possibly being TRBD1 (5 bases). Germline V gene data show CDR1 as SGHAT and CDR2 as FQNNGV. The CDR3 runs 16 residues. V was pared by 0 bases and J by 0 bases, with 11 bases between. This chain's CDR3 is CASSLDRPGMNTEAFF. The CDR3 DNA sequence: TGTGCCAGCAGCTTAGATAGGCCAGGGATGAACACTGAAGCTTTCTTT.